This section outlines one T cell receptor (beta chain) sequence together with its context. The sample comes from a study of blood T cell repertoires in COVID-19. Study details: The origin of the acute and convalescent COVID-19 samples was the United States, Italy and Spain. Sample material is recorded as cDNA or gDNA derived from T cells, B-cell-depleted T cells, or PBMCs.

This table comes from immunoSEQ multiplex PCR, and its TCRdb copy is limited to in-frame clones, with some not included. The sample includes about 69,000 clones, more than 75% of them seen just once. This CDR3 has 14 residues. Germline CDR1 and CDR2: LNHDA and SQIVND (reference sequence). V was trimmed by 3 bases and J by 4 bases, leaving 13 bases between them. The V gene is TRBV19, the J gene TRBJ2-7; weak D call: TRBD2 (6 bases). This sequence was found in a human donor in a cohort sampled during active COVID-19. The sample consisted of peripheral blood. The CDR3 spells CASSIGGNWYEQYF. The CDR3 region has the DNA TGTGCCAGTAGTATTGGAGGGAACTGGTACGAGCAGTACTTC.